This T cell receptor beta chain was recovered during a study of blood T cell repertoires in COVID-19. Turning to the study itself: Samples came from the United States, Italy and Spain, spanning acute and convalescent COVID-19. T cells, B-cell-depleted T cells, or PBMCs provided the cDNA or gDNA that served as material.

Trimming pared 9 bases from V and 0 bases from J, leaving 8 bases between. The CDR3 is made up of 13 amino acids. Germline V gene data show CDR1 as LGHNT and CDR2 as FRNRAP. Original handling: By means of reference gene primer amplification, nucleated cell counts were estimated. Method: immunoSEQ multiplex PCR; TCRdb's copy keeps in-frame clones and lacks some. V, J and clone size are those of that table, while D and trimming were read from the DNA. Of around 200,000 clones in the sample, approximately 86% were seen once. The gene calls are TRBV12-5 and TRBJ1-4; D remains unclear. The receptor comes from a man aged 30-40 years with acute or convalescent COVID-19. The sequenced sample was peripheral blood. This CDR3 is CASREATNEKLFF. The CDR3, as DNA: TGTGCTAGCCGGGAGGCAACTAATGAAAAACTGTTTTTT.